Listed below are T cell receptor beta chains from one sample, sequenced in a study of shared clonotypes between healthy human individuals. The method was immunoSEQ multiplex PCR; TCRdb's version includes in-frame clones alone and lacks a portion of them. The sample contains approximately 530,000 clones, approximately 95% of which appear only once. The specimen was naive CD4+ T cells sorted from blood. The receptors come from a woman aged 25-40 years in good health. The CDR3 runs from the conserved cysteine through the conserved F or W. A D gene is named only where the DNA matches it firmly. Expanded clones get a size class; other rows say once, few or many, or leave the size out.

cdr3_aa	cdr3_nt	j_call	d_call	v_call	clone_size
CSGGGNQPQHF	TGCAGTGGGGGGGGAAACCAGCCCCAGCATTTT	TRBJ1-5	NA	TRBV20-1	NA
CASSPQGLPYEQYF	TGTGCCAGCAGCCCCCAAGGTCTCCCCTACGAGCAGTACTTC	TRBJ2-7	NA	TRBV9	NA
CSVEDGVWTPGGAFF	TGCAGCGTTGAAGATGGGGTGTGGACCCCGGGGGGAGCTTTCTTT	TRBJ1-1	NA	TRBV29-1	once
CASHPGQGTDTQYF	TGTGCCAGTCACCCGGGACAGGGCACAGATACGCAGTATTTT	TRBJ2-3	TRBD1	TRBV19	once
CASSLSGGAIDTQYF	TGTGCCAGCAGCTTGTCGGGAGGGGCCATCGATACGCAGTATTTT	TRBJ2-3	TRBD2	TRBV5-8	NA
CASSQGPSYEQYF	TGTGCCAGCAGCCAAGGACCCTCCTACGAGCAGTACTTC	TRBJ2-7	NA	TRBV14	NA
CASSPSLLAEETQYF	TGTGCCAGCTCACCCTCACTCCTAGCGGAAGAGACCCAGTACTTC	TRBJ2-5	TRBD2	TRBV18	once
CASKPSTDTQYF	TGTGCCAGCAAACCCAGCACAGATACGCAGTATTTT	TRBJ2-3	NA	TRBV6-6	NA
CASTLGATSGKKTQYF	TGCGCCAGCACCTTGGGGGCGACTAGCGGGAAAAAGACCCAGTACTTC	TRBJ2-5	TRBD2	TRBV10-1	NA
CASRPNPGQGHNEQFF	TGTGCCAGCAGACCTAATCCGGGACAGGGGCACAATGAGCAGTTCTTC	TRBJ2-1	TRBD1	TRBV28	NA
CASSESSGNYNEQFF	TGTGCCAGTAGTGAGTCTAGCGGGAACTACAATGAGCAGTTCTTC	TRBJ2-1	TRBD2	TRBV19	NA
CAAYPERTDTQYF	TGTGCTGCCTACCCTGAGCGGACAGATACGCAGTATTTT	TRBJ2-3	NA	TRBV7-9	NA
CASSLGKGYSYEQYF	TGTGCCAGCAGCTTAGGGAAGGGGTACTCCTACGAGCAGTACTTC	TRBJ2-7	NA	TRBV7-8	NA
CASSLSGGNTEAFF	TGTGCCAGCAGCTTATCCGGGGGAAACACTGAAGCTTTCTTT	TRBJ1-1	NA	TRBV11-3	NA
CASSLGGQGFKPQHF	TGTGCCAGCAGCTTAGGCGGACAGGGGTTTAAGCCCCAGCATTTT	TRBJ1-5	TRBD1	TRBV13	NA
CASSWGTDYEQYF	TGCGCCAGCAGCTGGGGGACAGACTACGAGCAGTACTTC	TRBJ2-7	TRBD1	TRBV5-1	NA
CASSQGTGDTGELFF	TGTGCCAGCAGTCAGGGGACAGGGGATACCGGGGAGCTGTTTTTT	TRBJ2-2	TRBD1	TRBV28	once
CASSSKASGPWDEQFF	TGCGCCAGCAGCTCCAAGGCTAGCGGCCCTTGGGATGAGCAGTTCTTC	TRBJ2-1	TRBD2	TRBV5-1	NA
CASSPLGSVVAGELFF	TGCGCCAGCAGCCCTCTGGGTTCGGTCGTGGCCGGGGAGCTGTTTTTT	TRBJ2-2	NA	TRBV5-1	NA
CASSTDRVASPLHF	TGTGCCAGCAGTACGGACAGGGTGGCTTCACCCCTCCACTTT	TRBJ1-6	TRBD1	TRBV28	NA
CASSSGQGAYYGYTF	TGTGCCAGCAGTTCCGGACAGGGGGCGTACTATGGCTACACCTTC	TRBJ1-2	TRBD1	TRBV28	NA
CASSLWGGYQETQYF	TGCGCCAGCAGCTTGTGGGGCGGGTACCAAGAGACCCAGTACTTC	TRBJ2-5	NA	TRBV5-1	NA
CASSLFGLTPSGNTIYF	TGTGCCAGCAGTTTATTTGGTTTGACACCCTCTGGAAACACCATATATTTT	TRBJ1-3	NA	TRBV28	NA
CASSPNTDTQYF	TGTGCCAGCAGTCCAAACACAGATACGCAGTATTTT	TRBJ2-3	NA	TRBV28	NA
CASRSGQGWGQPQHF	TGTGCCAGTAGATCGGGGCAGGGGTGGGGTCAGCCCCAGCATTTT	TRBJ1-5	NA	TRBV19	NA